The rows below give T cell receptor beta chains drawn from one sample of a study of blood T cell repertoires in COVID-19. TCRdb's copy holds only in-frame clones and misses some; the assay was immunoSEQ multiplex PCR. The sample records approximately 150,000 clones, around 90% being singletons. The sample taken for sequencing was peripheral blood. These receptors originate from a man between 65 and 80 years old with acute or convalescent COVID-19. CDR3s include the opening cysteine and the closing phenylalanine or tryptophan. A D gene is named only where the DNA matches it firmly. Clone size is stated in some rows and not others, as once, few, many or a class when expanded.

clone size | D gene | J gene | V gene | CDR3 DNA | CDR3 protein
. | TRBD1 | TRBJ2-7 | TRBV2 | TGTGCCAGCAGTGAATCCCTAGCCCGGGTAGACAGGGACAGGGAGTACTTC | CASSESLARVDRDREYF
many | TRBD2 | TRBJ2-1 | TRBV9 | TGTGCCAGCAGCGTATCTAGCGGGACCTACAATGAGCAGTTCTTC | CASSVSSGTYNEQFF
. | . | TRBJ2-1 | TRBV28 | TGTGCCAGCTATAGACGGGGGAGGCCCTACAATGAGCAGTTCTTC | CASYRRGRPYNEQFF
. | . | TRBJ2-7 | TRBV19 | TGTGCCAGTAGTAGGCGGGCCTCCTACGAGCAGTACTTC | CASSRRASYEQYF
. | . | TRBJ2-1 | TRBV10-1 | TGCGCCAGCAGCGCAAACAGTGTTTCCTACAATGAGCAGTTCTTC | CASSANSVSYNEQFF
. | TRBD2 | TRBJ2-3 | TRBV11-1 | TGTGCCAGCAGCTGGGAGGTAGCGGGGGGCATGGATACGCAGTATTTT | CASSWEVAGGMDTQYF
. | TRBD1 | TRBJ2-2 | TRBV7-9 | TGTGCCAGCAGTCCTTATACCGGGACAGGGAACACCGGGGAGCTGTTTTTT | CASSPYTGTGNTGELFF
. | . | TRBJ2-7 | TRBV6-6 | TGTGCCAGCACTTCGCAGATGGGAGGCACCGGCAACGAGCAGTACTTC | CASTSQMGGTGNEQYF
. | . | TRBJ1-4 | TRBV6-5 | TGTGCCAGCAGTTATGACCGGGGGACTAATGAAAAACTGTTTTTT | CASSYDRGTNEKLFF
few | . | TRBJ1-1 | TRBV3-1/TRBV3-2 | TGTGCCAGCAGCCCATGGGAGGGCGGCACCACTGAAGCTTTCTTT | CASSPWEGGTTEAFF
. | TRBD1 | TRBJ2-2 | TRBV6-5 | TGTGCCAGCAGTACCGGGACAGGGTTTTCCGGGGAGCTGTTTTTT | CASSTGTGFSGELFF
. | TRBD1 | TRBJ2-5 | TRBV7-9 | TGTGCCAGCAGCGCGAGGACAGGGGGCTTGGAGACCCAGTACTTC | CASSARTGGLETQYF
. | . | TRBJ2-7 | TRBV12-3/TRBV12-4 | TGTGCCAGCAGTTCTGGCGGATCCTACGAGCAGTACTTC | CASSSGGSYEQYF
. | . | TRBJ2-6 | TRBV10-3 | TGTGCCACCCTCCCCTTGGGGGCCAACGTCCTGACTTTC | CATLPLGANVLTF
. | . | TRBJ2-3 | TRBV5-6 | TGTGCCAGCAGCTTCAAGCGGCCAGGTACGCAGTATTTT | CASSFKRPGTQYF
. | . | TRBJ2-3 | TRBV28 | TGTGCCAGCAGTTTATTACTCAGGGCAGATACGCAGTATTTT | CASSLLLRADTQYF
few | TRBD1 | TRBJ1-1 | TRBV30 | TGTGCCTCAACCCTGACAGGGCTATCCACTGAAGCTTTCTTT | CASTLTGLSTEAFF
once | . | TRBJ2-5 | TRBV19 | TGTGCCTCGGCGGCTTCCCGAGGAGAGACCCAGTACTTC | CASAASRGETQYF
once | . | TRBJ1-5 | TRBV19 | TGTGCCAGTACCCCTCAGGCCAATCAGCCCCAGCATTTT | CASTPQANQPQHF
. | . | TRBJ2-1 | TRBV5-1 | TGCGCCAGCAGCTTGTCCGGGACCGGGCGGGGCAATGAGCAGTTCTTC | CASSLSGTGRGNEQFF
once | TRBD1 | TRBJ1-2 | TRBV7-9 | TGTGCCAGCAGCACAGGGACAGGGGTGGACTATGGCTACACCTTC | CASSTGTGVDYGYTF
. | . | TRBJ1-5 | TRBV19 | TGTGCCAGTAGCACCCGGACAGTCTATAGCAATCAGCCCCAGCATTTT | CASSTRTVYSNQPQHF